The next 12 T cell receptor beta chains were all read from a single sample in a study of CXCR3-negative and CXCR3-positive naive CD8 T cells. Carrying UMI labels, the TRB cDNA libraries were prepared through 5' RACE. TCRdb reanalyzed the 5' RACE reads and collapses them to one entry per CDR3 protein, without DNA. This repertoire includes roughly 48,000 distinct CDR3 sequences. Material for sequencing was memory CD8+ T cells from blood. All receptors come from a human donor in good health. Some clones in this sample may be carry-over from other donors' samples.

This chain joins TRBV7-2 and TRBJ2-1; the D call of TRBD2 rests on TCRdb alone, since no DNA is present to check it. Germline loops: CDR1 SGHTA, CDR2 FQGNSA. This CDR3 has 16 residues. CDR3 amino acids: CASSPLAGGVYNEQFF.

V usage is TRBV7-9 and J usage is TRBJ1-1. CDR3 length equals 14 residues. Germline V gene sequence: CDR1 SEHNR, CDR2 FQNEAQ (reference sequence). The CDR3 spells CASSAKEARTEAFF.

V usage is TRBV2 and J usage is TRBJ2-1; the TRBD1 assignment by TCRdb is unverifiable without DNA. The CDR3 contains 13 residues. Germline V gene data show CDR1 as SNHLY and CDR2 as FYNNEI. CDR3: CASVGAYGNEQFF.

V is TRBV3-1 and J is TRBJ2-7; TCRdb calls TRBD2, which cannot be checked without DNA. Per the germline V gene, CDR1 is LGHDT and CDR2 is YNNKEL (reference sequence). This CDR3 is built from 16 residues. This CDR3 reads CASSQGLNRAVYEQYF.

V gene TRBV28 combines with J gene TRBJ2-1; TCRdb selects TRBD2, and the lack of DNA leaves this call unchecked. Germline V gene data show CDR1 as MDHEN and CDR2 as SYDVKM. The CDR3 loop spans 13 amino acids. Here the CDR3 reads CASLLLSGNEQFF.

This chain links TRBV20-1 with TRBJ2-7. Germline values: CDR1 DFQATT, CDR2 SNEGSKA (reference sequence). The CDR3 sequence is 15 residues long. CDR3 in amino acids: CSARPEGGVSYEQYF.

This sequence joins TRBV6-4 and TRBJ2-6. Germline-derived CDR1 and CDR2 are MRHNA and SNTAGT. The CDR3 sequence is 16 residues long. The CDR3 here is CASSDEASSGANVLTF.

The V gene is TRBV29-1, the J gene TRBJ2-2. There are 12 residues in the CDR3. Germline V gene data show CDR1 as SQVTM and CDR2 as ANQGSEA. The CDR3 loop is CSVEVMPGELFF.

The CDR3: CASSLVGGLGKAEAFF. The J gene is TRBJ1-1, the V gene TRBV7-8; the TCRdb call, TRBD1, lacks DNA for checking. The length of the CDR3 is 16 residues. The germline CDR1 and CDR2 sequences are SGHVS and FQNEAQ.

V is TRBV21-1 and J is TRBJ1-4; TCRdb's D call of TRBD1 is untestable without DNA. TRBV21-1 is a documented pseudogene. This CDR3 spans 14 amino acids. The CDR3 protein is CAYTNNRVIEKLFF.

The chain's CDR3 is CASSSTGLAGQETQYF. V and J are TRBV12-3 or TRBV12-4 and TRBJ2-5; TCRdb selects TRBD2, and the lack of DNA leaves this call unchecked. The CDR3 length is 16 residues.

This clonotype is labeled medium-sized based on frequency. This chain links TRBV6-4 with TRBJ2-1. The CDR3 runs 13 residues. Germline lookup yields CDR1 MRHNA and CDR2 SNTAGT. CDR3: CASSDSFYNEQFF.